The clone carrying this T cell receptor (beta chain) has just one count. Its specificity is not known. This clone may be a read error of a much larger clone one base away. Using RNA template, CDR3s of TCR alpha and beta were amplified with iRepertoire arm-PCR. For one-step reverse transcription and amplification, roughly 95-450 ng of tissue mRNA or PBMC total RNA was used. From the multiplex PCR reads, TCRdb called clonotypes with MiXCR, one entry per CDR3 protein. The sample has some 160,000 distinct CDR3 sequences; more than 35% are singletons. This CDR3 is 16 amino acids long. Trimming shortened V by 5 bases and J by 2 bases, and 17 bases separated the two germline ends. The germline CDR1 and CDR2 sequences are MNHNY and SVGAGI (reference sequence). These data belong to a study of glioma-infiltrating T cells. General study points: Non-neoplastic patients had below-expected tissue-blood divergence, while all gliomas exceeded expectation. Only very few CDR3 sequences appeared in both tissue and blood.

This clonotype originated in a human donor with low-grade glioma or glioblastoma, undergoing nonglioma brain surgery, or in good health (not recorded which). The specimen was glioma tissue, nonneoplastic brain tissue, or PBMCs (not recorded which). The gene calls are TRBV6-6 and TRBJ2-3; either TRBD1 or TRBD2 may supply D (7 bases each). The chain's CDR3 is CASSVTSRGDTDTQYF. The CDR3 DNA follows: TGTGCCAGCAGTGTGACTAGCAGGGGGGACACAGATACGCAGTATTTT.